Below are 24 T cell receptor beta chains sequenced from a single sample in a study of blood T cell repertoires in COVID-19. Clones were read by immunoSEQ multiplex PCR, and TCRdb kept only the in-frame ones, dropping some. Seen here are some 150,000 clones, about nine tenths observed once, and the top ten hold under 3%. Source material: peripheral blood. Receptor source: a man aged 50 or older with active COVID-19.

This chain connects TRBV25-1 to TRBJ1-1, with unresolved D. V dropped 0 bases and J dropped 3 bases, with 5 bases sitting between them. From germline, CDR1 is MGHDK and CDR2 SYGVNS. This CDR3 spans 13 amino acids. As DNA, the CDR3 is TGTGCCAGCAGTGAATACCCGGACACTGAAGCTTTCTTT. It encodes CASSEYPDTEAFF. The entire variable domain, with the rest obtained from reference TRBV25-1 and TRBJ1-1, is as follows: EADIYQTPRYLVIGTGKKITLECSQTMGHDKMYWYQQDPGMELHLIHYSYGVNSTEKGDLSSESTVSRIRTEHFPLTLESARPSHTSQYLCASSEYPDTEAFFGQGTRLTVV.

The chain employs TRBV19 and TRBJ2-1; no clear D. Germline CDR1 reads LNHDA; CDR2 reads SQIVND (reference sequence). The CDR3 extends over 13 amino acids. The germline V and J ends were trimmed by 4 bases and 3 bases, with 7 bases remaining between them. The CDR3 loop is CASSKSFYNEQFF. Written as DNA, the CDR3 is TGTGCCAGTAGTAAATCGTTCTACAATGAGCAGTTCTTC. Based on the CDR3 plus reference TRBV19 and TRBJ2-1, the full variable domain is DGGITQSPKYLFRKEGQNVTLSCEQNLNHDAMYWYRQDPGQGLRLIYYSQIVNDFQKGDIAEGYSVSREKKESFPLTVTSAQKNPTAFYLCASSKSFYNEQFFGPGTRLTVL.

Notes on this clone: Other DNA sequences from this sample encode an identical CDR3 as well. The chain recombines TRBV11-2 with TRBJ1-1, with unresolved D. The ends were cut back, 1 base at V and 1 base at J, with 7 bases in the middle. Germline assignment: CDR1 SGHAT and CDR2 FQNNGV. This CDR3 region has 14 residues. The CDR3 loop is CASSLVGGNTEAFF. CDR3 coding DNA: TGTGCCAGCAGCTTAGTAGGCGGGAACACTGAAGCTTTCTTT.

The J gene is TRBJ2-5, the V gene TRBV2; TRBD1 is a possible D gene (5 bases). Germline CDR1 is SNHLY and CDR2 is FYNNEI. The CDR3 extends over 12 amino acids. V lost 5 bases, J lost 7 bases, and 11 bases lay in between. This chain's CDR3 is CASSYTQGTQYF. As DNA, the CDR3 is TGTGCCAGCAGTTACACGCAGGGGACCCAGTACTTC. The whole variable domain, filled in from reference TRBV2 and TRBJ2-5, reads EPEVTQTPSHQVTQMGQEVILRCVPISNHLYFYWYRQILGQKVEFLVSFYNNEISEKSEIFDDQFSVERPDGSNFTLKIRSTKLEDSAMYFCASSYTQGTQYFGPGTRLLVL.

The chain uses TRBV9 and TRBJ2-1; TRBD2 agrees at 13 bases. Germline CDR1 SGDLS, CDR2 YYNGEE. Unmatched junction bases numbered 10, after V lost 0 bases and J lost 4 bases. This CDR3 is 19 amino acids long. CDR3 residues: CASSVAGTSGEKKYNEQFF. CDR3 coding DNA: TGTGCCAGCAGCGTAGCTGGGACTAGCGGGGAAAAAAAGTACAATGAGCAGTTCTTC.

The rearrangement uses TRBV30 and TRBJ2-7; weak D call: TRBD2 (6 bases). V dropped 4 bases and J dropped 3 bases, with 19 bases sitting between them. Germline V gene data show CDR1 as GTSNPN and CDR2 as SVGIG (reference sequence). This CDR3 contains 15 residues. The CDR3 loop is CAWNQVRGKYYEQYF. The CDR3 region has the DNA TGTGCCTGGAACCAGGTCCGGGGGAAGTACTACGAGCAGTACTTC.

The chain recombines TRBV11-3 with TRBJ2-1, with a tentative D call TRBD2 (6 bases). Germline-derived CDR1 and CDR2 are SGHNT and YENEEA. The CDR3 has 13 residues. V was trimmed by 5 bases and J by 2 bases, leaving 7 bases between them. The CDR3 here is CASSGGTYNEQFF. DNA for the CDR3: TGTGCCAGCAGCGGAGGGACCTACAATGAGCAGTTCTTC.

The chain links TRBV2 to TRBJ2-7; 8 bases align to TRBD1. V was pared by 6 bases and J by 2 bases, with 6 bases of the junction left unmatched. The CDR3 is made up of 14 amino acids. Germline V gene lookup returns CDR1 SNHLY and CDR2 FYNNEI. The CDR3 region is CASSFRGPTYEQYF. CDR3 DNA: TGTGCCAGCAGCTTCAGGGGGCCTACCTACGAGCAGTACTTC.

The chain joins TRBV15 to TRBJ2-2; D possibly corresponds to TRBD1 (6 bases). The CDR3 has 17 residues. CDR1 is LNHNV and CDR2 is YYDKDF in the germline V gene (reference sequence). V shed 0 bases and J shed 4 bases, with 15 bases lying between them. The CDR3 spells CATSRDSAQGITGELFF. CDR3 nucleotides: TGTGCCACCAGCAGAGATTCGGCCCAGGGGATCACCGGGGAGCTGTTTTTT.

CDR3 coding DNA: TGTGCCAGCAGCCACGAAGTGGCCGCAGCTAACTATGGCTACACCTTC. It yields the protein CASSHEVAAANYGYTF. This chain uses TRBV3-1 (or the pseudogene TRBV3-2) with TRBJ1-2; D not certain. Germline assignment: CDR1 LGHDT and CDR2 YNNKEL (reference sequence). The CDR3 runs to 16 residues. Trimming stripped 3 bases from V and 0 bases from J, with 14 bases between.

This sequence joins TRBV3-1 (or the pseudogene TRBV3-2) and TRBJ2-7, with 8 bases lining up with TRBD1. This CDR3 spans 15 amino acids. The germline V gene has CDR1 LGHDT and CDR2 YNNKEL (reference sequence). V lost 4 bases, J lost 3 bases, and 8 bases stayed unmatched. The CDR3 region has the DNA TGTGCCAGCAGCCCGCCCGGGACAGGACTCTACGAGCAGTACTTC. This translates into CASSPPGTGLYEQYF.

The chain employs TRBV6-5 and TRBJ2-3; D may be TRBD2 (6 bases). The CDR3 consists of 12 residues. Per the germline V gene, CDR1 is MNHEY and CDR2 is SVGAGI. The V and J ends lost 11 bases and 4 bases respectively, with 13 bases between them. CDR3 sequence (DNA): TGTGCCGCCGGAGGCGGGGCAGATACGCAGTATTTT. Its protein is CAAGGGADTQYF.

Within the sample, this clone is medium-sized. The rearrangement uses TRBV12-5 and TRBJ1-6, with 10 bases that match TRBD1. V dropped 0 bases and J dropped 10; count of bases not matched to a gene: 15. Germline V lookup: CDR1 LGHNT, CDR2 FRNRAP. The CDR3 spans 19 residues. CDR3 amino acids: CASGLVATLGTGAESPLHF. In nucleotides, the CDR3 is TGTGCTAGTGGTTTGGTAGCTACTTTAGGGACAGGGGCCGAATCACCCCTCCACTTT.

This chain uses TRBV5-8 with TRBJ1-3; D call uncertain. The V gene lost 7 bases and the J gene lost 1 base, with 6 bases spanning the gap. Germline V gene data show CDR1 as SGHTS and CDR2 as YDEGEE. The CDR3 extends over 12 amino acids. The CDR3: CASRQSGNTIYF. The CDR3 DNA reads as TGTGCCAGCCGACAATCTGGAAACACCATATATTTT.

V is TRBV5-1 and J is TRBJ2-7; 7 bases agree with TRBD2. Germline lookup yields CDR1 SGHRS and CDR2 YFSETQ. J was trimmed by 2 bases and V by 4 bases; bases with no gene match: 12. The CDR3 contains 16 residues. Here the CDR3 reads CASSLLLSGAAYEQYF. DNA of the CDR3: TGCGCCAGCAGCCTTCTCCTCAGCGGGGCCGCCTACGAGCAGTACTTC.

Many counts were recorded for this clone. V gene TRBV14 combines with J gene TRBJ1-1; D unresolved. The CDR3 has 12 amino acids. V gave up 3 bases and J gave up 7 bases, with 9 bases separating them. CDR1 is SGHDN, CDR2 FVKESK, per germline. CDR3 sequence reads: CASSHSAGEAFF. The CDR3 DNA reads TGTGCCAGCAGCCACTCGGCGGGTGAAGCTTTCTTT.

The chain couples TRBV6-6 to TRBJ1-6, with a possible D match to TRBD1 (6 bases). The V end was cut by 0 bases, the J end by 13 bases, with 13 bases between. The CDR3 sequence is 14 residues long. The germline V gene encodes CDR1 MNHNY and CDR2 SVGAGI (reference sequence). CDR3 nucleotide sequence: TGTGCCAGCAGTTACTCGGACCGTGGACAGCCCCTCCACTTT. The encoded protein is CASSYSDRGQPLHF.

J is TRBJ2-3 and V is TRBV5-1; D perhaps matches TRBD1 (5 bases). This CDR3 region has 14 residues. Trimming cost V 1 base and J 6 bases, with 12 bases left between them. The germline V gene encodes CDR1 SGHRS and CDR2 YFSETQ. The CDR3 loop is CASSLMGPLDTQYF. The CDR3 DNA follows: TGCGCCAGCAGCTTGATGGGGCCCTTGGATACGCAGTATTTT.

This chain connects TRBV10-2 to TRBJ1-2, with a tentative D call TRBD1 (6 bases). V was trimmed by 3 bases and J by 2 bases, leaving 7 bases between them. The CDR3 length is 13 residues. CDR1 WSHSY and CDR2 SAAADI come from the germline V gene. The CDR3 bases are TGCGCCAGCAGTGATGGACAGAACTATGGCTACACCTTC. Its protein product is CASSDGQNYGYTF.

The chain employs TRBV10-3 and TRBJ2-7, with a possible D match to TRBD2 (5 bases). The germline CDR1 and CDR2 sequences are ENHRY and SYGVKD. Between the trimmed V and J ends, which lost 1 base and 5 bases, there was a span of 9 bases. The CDR3 covers 13 residues. CDR3 in amino acids: CAISEFPGDEQYF. The CDR3 DNA follows: TGTGCCATCAGTGAGTTCCCCGGGGACGAGCAGTACTTC.

The chain combines TRBV2 with TRBJ1-2; perhaps TRBD1 as D (5 bases). V was pared by 5 bases and J by 2 bases, with 9 bases between. This CDR3 is built from 13 residues. Germline CDR1 is SNHLY and CDR2 is FYNNEI. The DNA of the CDR3 is TGTGCCAGCAGTTGGACACCAAACTATGGCTACACCTTC. This encodes CASSWTPNYGYTF.

This chain joins TRBV18 and TRBJ2-3, with D unclear. The V end lost 3 bases, the J end lost 0 bases, and 13 bases lay between the germline ends. CDR3 length: 16 residues. Germline CDR1 reads KGHSH; CDR2 reads LQKENI. The DNA of the CDR3 is TGTGCCAGCTCACCGTCAGGCCCCAGTAGCACAGATACGCAGTATTTT. It specifies CASSPSGPSSTDTQYF.

The chain couples TRBV9 to TRBJ2-2; TRBD2 aligns across 11 bases. In germline, CDR1 is SGDLS, CDR2 YYNGEE. This CDR3 is 18 amino acids long. V shed 6 bases, J shed 4 bases, and the junction held 14 bases outside the gene matches. The CDR3 sequence: CASTTGSTSGVITGELFF. The DNA for the CDR3 is TGTGCCAGCACCACCGGTTCGACTAGCGGGGTGATCACCGGGGAGCTGTTTTTT.

In DNA, the CDR3 is TGTGCCAGCGGCGCGAGGGACAGTTCTAATCCTGGCTACACCTTC. It encodes CASGARDSSNPGYTF. This chain links TRBV25-1 with TRBJ1-2, with 7 bases lining up with TRBD1. Germline V gene data show CDR1 as MGHDK and CDR2 as SYGVNS. The CDR3 length is 15 residues. V gave up 8 bases and J gave up 7 bases; unmatched junction bases: 16.